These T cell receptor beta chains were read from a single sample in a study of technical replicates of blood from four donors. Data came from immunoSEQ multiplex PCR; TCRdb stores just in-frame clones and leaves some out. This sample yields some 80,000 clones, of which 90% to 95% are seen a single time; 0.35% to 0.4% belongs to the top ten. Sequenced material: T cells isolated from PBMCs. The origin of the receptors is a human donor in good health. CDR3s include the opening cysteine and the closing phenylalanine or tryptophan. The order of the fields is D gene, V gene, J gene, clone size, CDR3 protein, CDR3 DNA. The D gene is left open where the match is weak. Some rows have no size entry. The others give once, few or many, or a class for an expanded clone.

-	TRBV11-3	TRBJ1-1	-	CASSLMKGGEAFF	TGTGCCAGCAGCTTGATGAAAGGAGGTGAAGCTTTCTTT
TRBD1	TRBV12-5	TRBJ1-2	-	CASGFGVGQGKVRDYGYTF	TGTGCTAGTGGTTTTGGAGTAGGACAGGGGAAGGTACGGGACTATGGCTACACCTTC
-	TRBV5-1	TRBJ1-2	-	CASSWNIKSGPYGYTF	TGCGCCAGCAGCTGGAATATAAAGTCGGGTCCCTATGGCTACACCTTC
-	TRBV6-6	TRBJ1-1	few	CASSYMGRHTEAFF	TGTGCCAGCAGTTACATGGGGAGGCACACTGAAGCTTTCTTT
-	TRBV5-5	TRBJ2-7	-	CASSWGPGVYEQYF	TGTGCCAGCAGCTGGGGACCGGGAGTCTACGAGCAGTACTTC
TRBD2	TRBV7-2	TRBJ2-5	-	CASSRRTRRETQYF	TGTGCCAGCAGCCGAAGGACTAGGCGGGAGACCCAGTACTTC
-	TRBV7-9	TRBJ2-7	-	CASSPYYGDEQYF	TGTGCCAGCAGCCCCTATTACGGGGACGAGCAGTACTTC
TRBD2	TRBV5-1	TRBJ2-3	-	CASSLAGADTQYF	TGCGCCAGCAGTCTCGCGGGAGCAGATACGCAGTATTTT
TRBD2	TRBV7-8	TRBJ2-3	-	CASSGGLAGVGDTQYF	TGTGCCAGCAGCGGTGGACTAGCGGGAGTCGGAGATACGCAGTATTTT
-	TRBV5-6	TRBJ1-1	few	CASSLASVRAFF	TGTGCCAGCAGCTTGGCGAGTGTTAGAGCTTTCTTT
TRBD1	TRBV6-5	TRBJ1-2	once	CASSYSGTGNYGYTF	TGTGCCAGCAGTTACTCCGGGACAGGAAACTATGGCTACACCTTC
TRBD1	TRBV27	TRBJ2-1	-	CASSKDRGYNEQFF	TGTGCCAGCAGTAAGGACAGGGGCTACAATGAGCAGTTCTTC
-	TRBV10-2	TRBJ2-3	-	CASTPLTHTDTQYF	TGCGCCAGCACCCCTTTAACACACACAGATACGCAGTATTTT
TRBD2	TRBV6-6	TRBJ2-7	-	CASTISGRGDEQYF	TGTGCCAGCACTATTAGCGGGAGGGGGGACGAGCAGTACTTC
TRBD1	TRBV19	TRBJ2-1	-	CASSVTGALSSYNEQFF	TGTGCCAGTAGTGTGACAGGGGCCCTAAGCTCCTACAATGAGCAGTTCTTC
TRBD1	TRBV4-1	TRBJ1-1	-	CASRDSGTEAFF	TGCGCCAGCCGGGACAGTGGGACTGAAGCTTTCTTT
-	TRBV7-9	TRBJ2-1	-	CASSLERGEQFF	TGTGCCAGCAGCTTAGAAAGAGGTGAGCAGTTCTTC
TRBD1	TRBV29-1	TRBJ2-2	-	CSGTQGPNTGELFF	TGCAGCGGAACACAGGGGCCGAACACCGGGGAGCTGTTTTTT
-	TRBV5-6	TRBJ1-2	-	CASSLLGEGPRNYGYTF	TGTGCCAGCAGCTTGCTGGGGGAGGGCCCTAGAAACTATGGCTACACCTTC
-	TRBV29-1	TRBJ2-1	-	CSVAPTTYNEQFF	TGCAGCGTTGCTCCAACAACCTACAATGAGCAGTTCTTC
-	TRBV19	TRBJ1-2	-	CASSIGSGNGYTF	TGTGCCAGTAGTATTGGATCGGGGAATGGCTACACCTTC
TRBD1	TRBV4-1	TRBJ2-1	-	CASSEDGQGRGEQFF	TGCGCCAGCAGCGAGGATGGACAGGGGAGGGGTGAGCAGTTCTTC
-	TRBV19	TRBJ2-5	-	CASSILAGFQETQYF	TGTGCCAGTAGTATTCTCGCGGGATTCCAAGAGACCCAGTACTTC
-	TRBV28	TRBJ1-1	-	CASSSSRGAGAFF	TGTGCCAGCAGTTCCTCACGGGGGGCTGGAGCTTTCTTT
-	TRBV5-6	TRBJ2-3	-	CASSLVQITDTQYF	TGTGCCAGCAGCTTGGTCCAGATCACAGATACGCAGTATTTT
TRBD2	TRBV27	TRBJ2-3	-	CASSLWRETIDTQYF	TGTGCCAGCAGTTTATGGCGGGAGACGATAGATACGCAGTATTTT
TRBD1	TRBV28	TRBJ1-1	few	CAIKGRGRGAFF	TGTGCCATCAAAGGTAGGGGGCGAGGAGCTTTCTTT
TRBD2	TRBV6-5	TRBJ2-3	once	CASSSPLAGSDTQYF	TGTGCCAGCAGTTCCCCACTAGCGGGATCAGATACGCAGTATTTT
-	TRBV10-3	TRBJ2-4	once	CAISESAGTLVAKNIQYF	TGTGCCATCAGTGAGTCGGCGGGAACCCTCGTAGCCAAAAACATTCAGTACTTC
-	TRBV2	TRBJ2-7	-	CASTGRGHEQYF	TGTGCCAGCACCGGCAGGGGACACGAGCAGTACTTC
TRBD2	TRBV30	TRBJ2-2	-	CAWTSGSSVAGELFF	TGTGCCTGGACGAGCGGGAGTTCGGTCGCCGGGGAGCTGTTTTTT
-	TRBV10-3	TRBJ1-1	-	CAIGIEGTYTEAFF	TGTGCCATCGGGATTGAAGGGACTTACACTGAAGCTTTCTTT
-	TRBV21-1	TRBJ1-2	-	CASSKGLTCDGYTF	TGTGCCAGCAGCAAAGGACTAACTTGCGATGGCTACACCTTC
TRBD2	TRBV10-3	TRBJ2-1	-	CAISPGLAYNEQFF	TGTGCCATCAGTCCGGGACTAGCCTACAATGAGCAGTTCTTC
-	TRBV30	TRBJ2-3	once	CAWKGRSFTDTQYF	TGTGCCTGGAAAGGGAGATCCTTCACAGATACGCAGTATTTT
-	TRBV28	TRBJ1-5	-	CASTRGDNSNQPQHF	TGTGCCAGCACCCGGGGGGATAATAGCAATCAGCCCCAGCATTTT